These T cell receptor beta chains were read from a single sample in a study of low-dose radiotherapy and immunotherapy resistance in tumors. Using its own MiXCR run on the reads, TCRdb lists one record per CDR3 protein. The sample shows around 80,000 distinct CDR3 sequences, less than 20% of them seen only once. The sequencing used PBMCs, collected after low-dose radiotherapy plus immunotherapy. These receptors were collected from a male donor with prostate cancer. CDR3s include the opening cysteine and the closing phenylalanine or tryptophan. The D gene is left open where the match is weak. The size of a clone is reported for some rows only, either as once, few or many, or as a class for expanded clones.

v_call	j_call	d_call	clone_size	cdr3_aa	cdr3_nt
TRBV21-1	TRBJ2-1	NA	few	CASWTGVGEQFF	TGTGCCAGCTGGACAGGGGTCGGTGAGCAGTTCTTC
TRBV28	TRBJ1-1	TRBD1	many	CASRGTGISTEAFF	TGTGCCAGCAGGGGGACAGGGATCTCCACTGAAGCTTTCTTT
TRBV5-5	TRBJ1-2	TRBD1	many	CASSYAQGAGYTF	TGCGCCAGCAGCTACGCACAGGGGGCTGGCTACACCTTC
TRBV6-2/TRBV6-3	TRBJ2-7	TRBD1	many	CASRARDRGYEQYF	TGTGCCAGCAGGGCCCGGGACAGGGGTTACGAGCAGTACTTC
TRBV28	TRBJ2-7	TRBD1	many	CASRDRGPYEQYF	TGTGCCAGCAGGGACAGGGGCCCCTACGAGCAGTACTTC
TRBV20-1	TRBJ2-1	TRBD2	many	CSADNSGSFNNEQFF	TGCAGTGCAGATAATAGCGGGAGTTTCAACAATGAGCAGTTCTTC
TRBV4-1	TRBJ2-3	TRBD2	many	CASSQPQGLAKTDTQYF	TGCGCCAGCAGCCAACCGCAGGGACTAGCTAAAACAGATACGCAGTATTTT
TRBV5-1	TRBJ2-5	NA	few	CASSFGGPHETQYF	TGCGCCAGCAGCTTTGGGGGGCCCCATGAGACCCAGTACTTC
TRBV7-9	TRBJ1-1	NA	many	CASRQQGSGTEAFF	TGTGCCAGCAGACAACAGGGATCTGGCACTGAAGCTTTCTTT
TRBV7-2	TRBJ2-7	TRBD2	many	CASSLAGGTSGSYEQYF	TGTGCCAGCAGCTTAGCCGGAGGAACTAGCGGGAGCTACGAGCAGTACTTC
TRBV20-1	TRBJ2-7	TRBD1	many	CSVDRGGEQYF	TGCAGTGTAGACAGGGGTGGAGAGCAGTACTTC
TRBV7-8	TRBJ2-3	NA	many	CASNHNTQGTDTQYF	TGTGCCAGCAACCACAACACTCAGGGCACAGATACGCAGTATTTT
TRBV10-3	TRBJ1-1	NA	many	CAISGGGNTEAFF	TGTGCCATCAGTGGGGGGGGGAACACTGAAGCTTTCTTT
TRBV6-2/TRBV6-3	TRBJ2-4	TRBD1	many	CASSYWTGFGNIQYF	TGTGCCAGCAGTTACTGGACAGGTTTTGGAAACATTCAGTACTTC
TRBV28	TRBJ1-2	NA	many	CASSLLASGYTF	TGTGCCAGCAGTTTACTAGCGTCTGGCTACACCTTC
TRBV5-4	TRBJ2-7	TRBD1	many	CASSFATGGLSYEQYF	TGTGCCAGCAGCTTCGCTACAGGGGGTCTCTCCTACGAGCAGTACTTC
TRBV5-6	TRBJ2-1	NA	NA	CASSLEGQVYDEQFF	TGTGCCAGCAGCTTGGAAGGGCAGGTCTACGATGAGCAGTTCTTC
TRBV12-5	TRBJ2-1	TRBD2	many	CASGPKTSFNEQFF	TGTGCTAGTGGCCCAAAGACTAGCTTCAATGAGCAGTTCTTC
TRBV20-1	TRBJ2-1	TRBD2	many	CSATSGRGGNEQFF	TGCAGTGCCACCAGCGGGAGGGGGGGGAATGAGCAGTTCTTC
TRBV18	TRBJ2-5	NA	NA	CASSPPSYQETQYF	TGTGCCAGCTCACCACCCTCGTACCAAGAGACCCAGTACTTC
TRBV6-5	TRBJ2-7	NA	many	CASSLRGGNYEQYF	TGTGCCAGCAGTTTGCGAGGGGGGAATTACGAGCAGTACTTC
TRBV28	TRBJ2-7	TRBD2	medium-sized	CASSPGAGGVAKQYF	TGTGCCAGCAGCCCCGGCGCGGGGGGCGTCGCCAAGCAGTACTTC
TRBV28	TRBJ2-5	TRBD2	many	CASSSPILTSANGETQYF	TGTGCCAGCAGTTCCCCAATCTTGACTAGCGCCAACGGGGAGACCCAGTACTTC
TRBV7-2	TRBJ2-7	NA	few	CASSLALGQSYEQYF	TGTGCCAGCAGCTTAGCTTTAGGACAGTCCTACGAGCAGTACTTC
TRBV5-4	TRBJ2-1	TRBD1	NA	CASSPDGTGGWRNEEQFF	TGTGCCAGCAGCCCGGATGGGACAGGCGGTTGGAGAAATGAAGAGCAGTTCTTC
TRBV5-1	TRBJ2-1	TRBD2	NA	CASSLGLAGGPGYEQFF	TGCGCCAGCAGCCTGGGACTAGCGGGAGGGCCAGGGTATGAGCAGTTCTTC
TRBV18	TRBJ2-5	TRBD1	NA	CASSPPTGMAQYF	TGTGCCAGCTCACCACCGACAGGGATGGCCCAGTACTTC
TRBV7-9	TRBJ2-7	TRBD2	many	CASGSGGSYEQYF	TGTGCCAGCGGGAGCGGGGGTTCCTACGAGCAGTACTTC
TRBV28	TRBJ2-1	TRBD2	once	CASNLYPAGSSYNEQFF	TGTGCCAGCAACCTATACCCAGCGGGGAGCTCCTACAATGAGCAGTTCTTC
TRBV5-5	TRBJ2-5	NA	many	CASSSQGHRQETQYF	TGTGCCAGCAGCTCCCAGGGCCACCGACAAGAGACCCAGTACTTC
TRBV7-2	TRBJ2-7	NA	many	CASSLVTDGPYEQYF	TGTGCCAGCAGCTTAGTGACCGACGGACCCTACGAGCAGTACTTC
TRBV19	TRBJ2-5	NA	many	CASSIAVGGMETQYF	TGTGCCAGTAGTATCGCCGTAGGGGGTATGGAGACCCAGTACTTC
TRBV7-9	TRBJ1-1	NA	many	CASSPPYGGDTEAFF	TGTGCCAGCAGCCCACCATACGGGGGGGACACTGAAGCTTTCTTT
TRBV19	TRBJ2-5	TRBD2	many	CASTGLAGETQYF	TGTGCCAGTACCGGACTAGCGGGAGAGACCCAGTACTTC
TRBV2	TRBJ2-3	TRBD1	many	CASTQNRQGIDTQYF	TGTGCCAGCACCCAGAACCGACAGGGGATCGATACGCAGTATTTT
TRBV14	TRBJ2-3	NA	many	CASSRGQFSTDTQYF	TGTGCCAGCAGCCGAGGACAGTTTAGCACAGATACGCAGTATTTT
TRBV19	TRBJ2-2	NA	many	CASSRGSAGELFF	TGTGCCAGTAGTAGGGGGTCCGCCGGGGAGCTGTTTTTT
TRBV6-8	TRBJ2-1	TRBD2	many	CASSYSTSGRAGEQFF	TGTGCCAGCAGTTACTCTACTAGCGGGAGGGCCGGTGAGCAGTTCTTC
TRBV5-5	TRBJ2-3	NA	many	CASSLAPLQGTDTQYF	TGTGCCAGCAGCCTTGCACCTCTCCAAGGGACAGATACGCAGTATTTT
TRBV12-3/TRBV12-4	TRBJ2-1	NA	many	CASSFNWRDPYNEQFF	TGTGCCAGCAGTTTTAATTGGCGGGACCCCTACAATGAGCAGTTCTTC
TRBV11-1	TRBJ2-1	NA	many	CASSSPGTSNEQFF	TGTGCCAGCTCTAGCCCGGGAACCAGTAATGAGCAGTTCTTC
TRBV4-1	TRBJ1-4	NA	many	CASRLTGLRGEKLFF	TGCGCCAGCAGGCTAACAGGGCTGAGAGGTGAAAAACTGTTTTTT
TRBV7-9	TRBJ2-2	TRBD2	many	CASSPPFTSGSSTGELFF	TGTGCCAGCAGCCCGCCTTTCACTAGCGGGAGTTCTACCGGGGAGCTGTTTTTT
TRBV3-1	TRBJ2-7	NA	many	CASSQGTRGEQYF	TGTGCCAGCAGCCAGGGGACTCGGGGGGAGCAGTACTTC
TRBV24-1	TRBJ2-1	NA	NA	CATSDSTRAYNEQFF	TGTGCCACCAGTGATTCGACTAGGGCCTACAATGAGCAGTTCTTC
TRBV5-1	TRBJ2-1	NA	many	CASSLLQLSYNEQFF	TGCGCCAGCAGCTTGTTACAGCTCTCCTACAATGAGCAGTTCTTC
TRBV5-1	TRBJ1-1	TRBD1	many	CASSLGGDRGTEAFF	TGCGCCAGCAGCTTGGGCGGGGACAGGGGCACTGAAGCTTTCTTT
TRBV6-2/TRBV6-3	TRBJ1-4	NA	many	CASSYSPGKLFF	TGTGCCAGCAGTTACTCTCCCGGAAAACTGTTTTTT
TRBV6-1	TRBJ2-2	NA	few	CASSELGGAGGELFF	TGTGCCAGCAGTGAACTGGGGGGGGCGGGCGGGGAGCTGTTTTTT
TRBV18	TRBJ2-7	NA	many	CASSPTGGPYEQYF	TGTGCCAGCTCACCAACCGGGGGACCCTACGAGCAGTACTTC
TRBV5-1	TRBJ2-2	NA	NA	CASSLEVTNTGELFF	TGCGCCAGCAGCTTGGAGGTGACGAACACCGGGGAGCTGTTTTTT
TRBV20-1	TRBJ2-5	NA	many	CSARVGSRETQYF	TGCAGTGCTAGAGTGGGCAGTCGGGAGACCCAGTACTTC
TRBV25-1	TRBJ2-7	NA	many	CASSDNRLPNSYEQYF	TGTGCCAGCAGCGACAACAGGTTACCTAACTCGTACGAGCAGTACTTC